This T cell receptor (beta chain) was captured by sequencing in a study of T cell responses to AZD1222 COVID-19 vaccine. Study-wide background: Both about-4-week and about-12-week second-dose recipients were combined.

This table comes from immunoSEQ multiplex PCR, and its TCRdb copy is limited to in-frame clones, with some not included. The table shows about 120,000 clones, with about 88% occurring only once. This clone was observed once. V shed 0 bases, J shed 2 bases, and the junction held 4 bases outside the gene matches. Germline CDR1 is SGHNT and CDR2 is YYREEE (reference sequence). There are 16 residues in the CDR3. The sequencing used peripheral blood, collected on day 0 of AZD1222 vaccination. This clonotype originated in an adult in good health. The genes are TRBV5-4 and TRBJ1-3; 8 bases are shared with TRBD1. This CDR3 is CASSLGQGSPGNTIYF. As DNA, the CDR3 is TGTGCCAGCAGCTTGGGACAGGGGTCCCCTGGAAACACCATATATTTT.